These 19 T cell receptor beta chains share one sample of origin, sequenced in a study of T cells in localized non-small cell lung cancer. Assay used: immunoSEQ multiplex PCR; TCRdb lists only in-frame clones, some missing. This table has 5,000 to 6,500 clones, 35% appearing once. This specimen consisted of lung tumor tissue, obtained before any cancer treatment. These receptors were taken from a male donor at least 60 years old with stage I squamous cell lung carcinoma.

This clone has more than one count but fewer than ten. The chain employs TRBV5-1 and TRBJ1-6, with TRBD1 matching over 8 bases. CDR1 and CDR2 (germline): SGHRS, YFSETQ. The CDR3 runs 15 residues. Trimming at V came to 0 bases and at J to 10 bases, leaving 6 bases not matched to a gene. DNA of the CDR3: TGCGCCAGCAGCTTGGAATCAGGGGGCGTCTCACCCCTCCACTTT. Its protein product is CASSLESGGVSPLHF.

The chain joins TRBV28 to TRBJ1-4; D might be TRBD1 (5 bases). CDR3 length: 13 amino acids. Germline values: CDR1 MDHEN, CDR2 SYDVKM. Trimming took 7 bases from V and 6 from J, leaving 12 bases between them. CDR3 bases: TGTGCCAGCAAAAGGCAGGGTTATGAAAAACTGTTTTTT. This encodes CASKRQGYEKLFF.

The chain employs TRBV9 and TRBJ1-4, with TRBD1 matching 8 bases. J lost 10 bases, V lost 5 bases, and 10 bases had no gene match. The germline V gene encodes CDR1 SGDLS and CDR2 YYNGEE. This CDR3 comprises 14 residues. DNA of the CDR3: TGTGCCAGCAGTTTAGCAGGGGGCAACGGAAAACTGTTTTTT. Translating it yields CASSLAGGNGKLFF.

The chain combines TRBV14 with TRBJ2-7, with a weak D call TRBD1 (6 bases). The CDR3 extends over 13 amino acids. The germline gives CDR1 SGHDN, CDR2 FVKESK. The V end was cut by 4 bases, the J end by 7 bases, with 14 bases between. CDR3 in amino acids: CASSRQTGTEQYF. Here the CDR3 DNA reads TGTGCCAGCAGCCGCCAGACAGGAACGGAGCAGTACTTC.

CDR3 nucleotides: TGTGCCAGCAGCGTAGCCTCAACACCACGACCAAACTATGGCTACACCTTC. This translates into CASSVASTPRPNYGYTF. The chain is built from TRBV9 and TRBJ1-2; no reliable D call. CDR1 is SGDLS and CDR2 is YYNGEE in the germline V gene. V gave up 0 bases and J gave up 2 bases, with 17 bases separating them. The CDR3 runs 17 residues.

V gene TRBV4-1 combines with J gene TRBJ2-7; TRBD2 agrees at 8 bases. Germline CDR1 reads MGHRA; CDR2 reads YSYEKL. CDR3 size: 16 residues. Germline trimming cut 0 bases from V and 2 bases from J; bases unmatched to any gene: 6. The CDR3 DNA follows: TGCGCCAGCAGCCAAGATACGGGGGGGCCTCCCTACGAGCAGTACTTC. It codes for CASSQDTGGPPYEQYF.

By proportion, this clone is medium-sized. This chain links TRBV13 with TRBJ1-2; D uncertain. Germline V lookup: CDR1 PRHDT, CDR2 FYEKMQ (reference sequence). The CDR3 spans 14 residues. Trimming removed 0 bases at V and 2 bases at J, with 7 bases between. The CDR3 protein is CASSLGAGNYGYTF. DNA of the CDR3: TGTGCCAGCAGCTTAGGGGCAGGCAACTATGGCTACACCTTC.

By share, this clone counts as medium-sized. The genes are TRBV9 and TRBJ2-1; 8 nucleotides align to TRBD1. J gave up 9 bases and V 3 bases, and 20 bases lay outside the gene matches. CDR3 length: 18 amino acids. The V gene's germline CDR1 is SGDLS and CDR2 YYNGEE. In nucleotides, the CDR3 is TGTGCCAGCAGCGCCGGGGTAGCTCGGACAGGGACGGTCGGTGAGCAGTTCTTC. Translating gives CASSAGVARTGTVGEQFF.

This clone was detected only a few times. The J gene is TRBJ1-1, the V gene TRBV4-1; D ambiguous. Trimming took 3 bases from V and 5 from J, leaving 16 bases between them. The germline CDR1 and CDR2 sequences are MGHRA and YSYEKL. CDR3 length: 15 amino acids. The CDR3 region is CASSQGRQRNTEAFF. For the CDR3, the DNA is TGCGCCAGCAGCCAGGGTCGGCAAAGGAATACTGAAGCTTTCTTT.

This clone was counted only a few times. The chain uses TRBV11-3 and TRBJ2-1; D may be TRBD2 (7 bases). The germline gives CDR1 SGHNT, CDR2 YENEEA. V was cut by 4 bases and J by 9 bases, with 16 bases left in between. The CDR3 sequence is 14 residues long. The CDR3 DNA reads as TGTGCCAGCAGCTCGCGGGGGCGTCCCGGTGAGCAGTTCTTC. Translation: CASSSRGRPGEQFF.

This clone appeared a single time. The chain employs TRBV29-1 and TRBJ1-4; 8 bases match TRBD1. The ends lost 5 bases at V and 8 bases at J; junction bases unmatched: 7. The germline gives CDR1 SQVTM, CDR2 ANQGSEA. CDR3 length: 13 amino acids. The CDR3 region is CSVKTGVLEKLFF. The CDR3 region has the DNA TGCAGCGTTAAGACAGGGGTGCTGGAAAAACTGTTTTTT.

The chain uses TRBV6-8 and TRBJ1-2; tentatively, D is TRBD1 (6 bases). Germline V gene data show CDR1 as MNHGY and CDR2 as SAAAGT. Between the trimmed V and J ends, which lost 7 bases and 7 bases, there was a span of 16 bases. The length of the CDR3 is 13 residues. The CDR3 DNA reads as TGTGCCAGCACTCCGGACAGTCACGGTGGCTACACCTTC. Translation gives CASTPDSHGGYTF.

This chain links TRBV28 with TRBJ1-3; D is uncertain. This CDR3 region has 12 residues. Germline CDR1 MDHEN, CDR2 SYDVKM. Between the trimmed V and J ends, which lost 3 bases and 4 bases, there was a span of 4 bases. CDR3 in DNA: TGTGCCAGCAGTTTGGGCGGAAACACCATATATTTT. Amino acids: CASSLGGNTIYF. The full variable domain, with the rest looked up from reference TRBV28 and TRBJ1-3, is DVKVTQSSRYLVKRTGEKVFLECVQDMDHENMFWYRQDPGLGLRLIYFSYDVKMKEKGDIPEGYSVSREKKERFSLILESASTNQTSMYLCASSLGGNTIYFGEGSWLTVV.

The chain employs TRBV9 and TRBJ1-1; D is ambiguous. CDR1 is SGDLS, CDR2 YYNGEE, per germline. This CDR3 has 12 amino acids. V was trimmed by 6 bases and J by 0 bases, leaving 6 bases between them. CDR3: CASNEMNTEAFF. The CDR3 nucleotides are TGTGCCAGCAACGAGATGAACACTGAAGCTTTCTTT.

The chain carries TRBV19 and TRBJ1-5, with 8 positions matching TRBD1. CDR1 is LNHDA and CDR2 is SQIVND in the germline V gene (reference sequence). CDR3 length: 13 amino acids. Trimming took 11 bases from V and 3 from J; bases not matched to a gene: 6. The chain's CDR3 is CAVTGGNNQPQHF. The CDR3 coding sequence is TGTGCCGTCACAGGGGGGAACAATCAGCCCCAGCATTTT.

A few counts support this clone. V is TRBV11-3 and J is TRBJ2-1; 8 bases are shared with TRBD2. J was trimmed by 7 bases and V by 1 base; bases with no gene match: 15. The CDR3 sequence is 18 residues long. Per germline, CDR1 SGHNT and CDR2 YENEEA. The CDR3 spells CASSLVAGVAGIGNEQFF. CDR3 DNA: TGTGCCAGCAGCTTAGTTGCTGGGGTAGCGGGGATCGGTAATGAGCAGTTCTTC.

The chain couples TRBV6-8 to TRBJ1-1; TRBD1 matches at 11 bases. Unmatched junction bases numbered 5, after V lost 8 bases and J lost 3 bases. Germline V gives CDR1 MNHGY, CDR2 SAAAGT. This CDR3 region has 14 residues. DNA of the CDR3: TGTGCCAGCGAGGACAGGGGGCTTCACACTGAAGCTTTCTTT. It encodes CASEDRGLHTEAFF.

Sample share makes this clone medium-sized. The genes are TRBV6-8 and TRBJ1-1, with D perhaps TRBD1 (5 bases). From germline, CDR1 is MNHGY and CDR2 SAAAGT. V was clipped by 7 bases and J by 2 bases, with 14 bases between them. The CDR3 has 14 residues. The CDR3 DNA is TGTGCCAGCACCGAACCAGGGTTTAACACTGAAGCTTTCTTT. This gives the protein CASTEPGFNTEAFF.

This clone showed up just a few times. This chain connects TRBV9 to TRBJ2-5, with 7 bases fitting TRBD1. Germline V gives CDR1 SGDLS, CDR2 YYNGEE. The CDR3 spans 13 residues. Trimming took 6 bases from V and 4 from J; bases not matched to a gene: 6. The CDR3 loop is CASTGQTLETQYF. Here the CDR3 DNA reads TGTGCCAGCACGGGACAGACCTTAGAGACCCAGTACTTC.